The TCR beta chain under discussion was sequenced for a study of T cell responses to AZD1222 COVID-19 vaccine. Points from the study as a whole: Donors, mostly white British, included more females; clonal diversity was possibly underestimated. Just 5 to 7 AZD1222 recipients were seropositive at baseline.

Here immunoSEQ multiplex PCR was the method, and the copy in TCRdb shows in-frame clones only, minus some. This sample has some 180,000 clones, with 85% to 90% found just once. Comments on this clone: Its target is not known.

The CDR3 covers 17 residues. Germline-derived CDR1 and CDR2 are LGHNA and YNFKEQ. Deletions cut 1 base from V and 4 bases from J, with 17 bases between. This chain joins TRBV4-2 and TRBJ1-5; TRBD1 is a possible D gene (6 bases). This TCR was sampled from an adult in good health. The sequencing used peripheral blood, collected on day 0 of AZD1222 vaccination. The CDR3, as DNA: TGTGCCAGCAGCCAAGGGATCCCAGGGGATAGAAATCAGCCCCAGCATTTT. Its protein product is CASSQGIPGDRNQPQHF.